The clone carrying this T cell receptor (beta chain) was counted between two and nine times. Its antigen is as yet unknown. The CDR3 sequence is 13 residues long. V was trimmed by 0 bases and J by 11 bases, leaving 12 bases between them. Germline CDR1 SEHNR, CDR2 FQNEAQ (reference sequence). This sample was included in a study of cytomegalovirus exposure and HLA in healthy donors. Study-wide points: Analysis was performed later, and it showed HLA-associated TCR beta chains to be more clonally expanded than equally common others.

The PCR contained 60 Vbeta and 13 Jbeta primers. TCRdb's copy holds only in-frame clones and misses some; the assay was immunoSEQ multiplex PCR. Of 200,000 or so clones listed, approximately 80% are singletons. This chain links TRBV7-9 with TRBJ2-3, with D possibly TRBD2 on 5 matching bases. Material for sequencing was PBMCs. The TCR originated in a woman aged 25 to 39 in good health and CMV-seropositive. The CDR3 DNA sequence: TGTGCCAGCAGCTTAGCTTCTGCGGGTGAGCAGTATTTT. This encodes CASSLASAGEQYF.